The T cell receptor beta chain under discussion was sequenced for a study of OX40 agonist ivuxolimab in advanced cancers. Study background: An anti-OX40 (CD134) antibody with agonistic activity, ivuxolimab, was administered to patients.

CDR1 is LNHDA, CDR2 SQIVND, per germline (reference sequence). V lost 6 bases and J lost 3, with 14 bases in between. The CDR3 extends over 14 amino acids. As for this clone: Antigen: not known.

Study conclusions and caveats: Still undetermined is the antigen specificity of the expanded peripheral T cells.

The data were produced by immunoSEQ multiplex PCR, yet TCRdb's version contains in-frame clones alone and is incomplete. Of under 65,000 clones listed, about 86% are singletons. This material consisted of CD4+ or CD8+ T cells sorted from blood, taken in a trial of the OX40 agonist ivuxolimab. The origin of this receptor is an adult with an advanced solid tumor such as melanoma, head and neck, liver or kidney cancer. The genes are TRBV19 and TRBJ1-1, with D maybe TRBD1 (5 bases). The CDR3 is CASSPSGRDTEAFF. CDR3 DNA sequence: TGTGCCAGTAGCCCCTCAGGGCGGGACACTGAAGCTTTCTTT.